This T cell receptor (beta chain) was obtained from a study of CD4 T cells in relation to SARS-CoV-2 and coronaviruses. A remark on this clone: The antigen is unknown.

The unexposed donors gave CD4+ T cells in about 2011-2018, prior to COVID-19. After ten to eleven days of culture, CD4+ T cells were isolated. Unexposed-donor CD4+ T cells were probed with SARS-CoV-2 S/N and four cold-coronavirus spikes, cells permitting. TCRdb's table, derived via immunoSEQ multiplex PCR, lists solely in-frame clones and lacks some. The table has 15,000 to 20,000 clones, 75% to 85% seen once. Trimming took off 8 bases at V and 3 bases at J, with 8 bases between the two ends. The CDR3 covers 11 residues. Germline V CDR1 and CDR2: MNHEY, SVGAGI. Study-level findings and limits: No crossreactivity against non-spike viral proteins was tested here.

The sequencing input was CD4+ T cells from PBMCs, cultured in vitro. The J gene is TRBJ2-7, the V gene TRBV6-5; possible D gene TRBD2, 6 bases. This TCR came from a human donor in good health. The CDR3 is CASRDFYEQYF. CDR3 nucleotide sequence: TGTGCCAGCCGGGACTTCTACGAGCAGTACTTC.